This T cell receptor beta chain was found in a study of T cells in Graves' hyperthyroidism and ophthalmopathy. Looking at the study overall: Peripheral blood collection took place at initial diagnosis, before any treatment.

This clonotype was detected ten times or more. The CDR3 sequence is 10 residues long. Germline loops: CDR1 MDHEN, CDR2 SYDVKM. With 8 bases removed from V and 5 bases from J, the gap between germline ends came to 7 bases. Researchers took RNA transcripts and amplified the TCR beta CDR3 regions from them. The HTBI primer set was used in a first-round RT-PCR of the TCR CDR3. MiXCR, applied by TCRdb to the multiplex PCR reads, yields one record per CDR3 protein. The repertoire holds nearly 600,000 distinct CDR3 sequences, with 13% to 15% as singletons. This chain joins TRBV28 and TRBJ2-7; the D gene is possibly TRBD1 (6 bases). Sequencing was done on a sample of blood. This sequence was found in a woman aged 18-29 years with Graves' ophthalmopathy. The CDR3 region is CASSGDEQYF. DNA of the CDR3: TGTGCCAGCTCAGGGGACGAGCAGTACTTC.